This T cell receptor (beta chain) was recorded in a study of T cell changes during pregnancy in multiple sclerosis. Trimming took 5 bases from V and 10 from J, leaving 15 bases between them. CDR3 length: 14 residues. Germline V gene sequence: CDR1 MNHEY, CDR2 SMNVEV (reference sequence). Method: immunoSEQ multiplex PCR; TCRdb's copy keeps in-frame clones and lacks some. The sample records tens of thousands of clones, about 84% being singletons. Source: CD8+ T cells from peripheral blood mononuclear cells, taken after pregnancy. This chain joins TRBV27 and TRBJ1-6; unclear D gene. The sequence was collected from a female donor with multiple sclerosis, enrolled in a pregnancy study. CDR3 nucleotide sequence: TGTGCCAGCAGTCAAGGACTGTGGTACTCACCCCTCCACTTT. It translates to CASSQGLWYSPLHF.